Listed below are T cell receptor beta chains from one sample, sequenced in a study of T-cell reconstitution after alpha-beta-depleted transplantation in children. TCRdb fed the PCR reads into MiXCR, producing one record per CDR3 protein. The profile shows around 530,000 distinct CDR3 sequences, 30% to 35% of them singletons. The material sequenced was PBMCs from the stem cell graft donor, taken from the stem cell graft. These receptors were taken from a human donor who donated a stem cell graft to a child with aplastic anemia. Both conserved end residues are part of each CDR3. A D gene is named only where the DNA matches it firmly. Not all rows give a size; the values are once, few, many and, for expanded clones, a class.

TRBJ1-2 | TRBV3-1 | . | . | CASSQTREYGYTF | TGTGCCAGCAGCCAAACACGGGAATATGGCTACACCTTC
TRBJ2-1 | TRBV6-2/TRBV6-3 | TRBD2 | . | CASSLAGGYYNEQFF | TGTGCCAGCAGTCTAGCGGGAGGCTACTACAATGAGCAGTTCTTC
TRBJ1-5 | TRBV5-1 | TRBD1 | . | CASSLGDRGNPQHF | TGCGCCAGCAGCTTGGGGGACAGGGGAAACCCCCAGCATTTT
TRBJ1-3 | TRBV5-5 | . | . | CASSVPGPSSGNTIYF | TGTGCCAGCAGCGTGCCGGGACCGAGCTCTGGAAACACCATATATTTT
TRBJ2-3 | TRBV6-1 | . | . | CASIRQGTDTQYF | TGTGCCAGCATAAGACAGGGCACAGATACGCAGTATTTT
TRBJ2-5 | TRBV7-2 | TRBD1 | . | CASSFAGTVSQETQYF | TGTGCCAGCAGCTTCGCCGGGACAGTGAGCCAAGAGACCCAGTACTTC
TRBJ2-3 | TRBV28 | TRBD1 | few | CASSFVLALGQGEDTQYF | TGTGCCAGCAGTTTTGTCCTGGCGTTGGGACAGGGGGAAGATACGCAGTATTTT
TRBJ2-1 | TRBV7-2 | . | . | CASSLAPGPVGMSYNEQFF | TGTGCCAGCAGCTTAGCTCCCGGACCGGTTGGAATGTCCTACAATGAGCAGTTCTTC
TRBJ2-3 | TRBV6-2/TRBV6-3 | TRBD2 | . | CASSYSKTSGGTDTQYF | TGTGCCAGCAGTTACTCGAAAACTAGCGGGGGCACAGATACGCAGTATTTT
TRBJ2-5 | TRBV13 | TRBD2 | few | CASSLEGGSGQETQYF | TGTGCCAGCAGCTTAGAGGGCGGGAGCGGCCAAGAGACCCAGTACTTC
TRBJ2-1 | TRBV10-3 | TRBD2 | . | CAAGGTSGSADEQFF | TGTGCCGCGGGTGGAACTAGCGGGAGTGCGGATGAGCAGTTCTTC
TRBJ2-3 | TRBV20-1 | TRBD2 | . | CSALTSATDTQYF | TGCAGTGCTTTGACTAGCGCGACAGATACGCAGTATTTT
TRBJ1-3 | TRBV5-1 | . | . | CASSLAEGWGSGNTIYF | TGCGCCAGCAGCTTGGCCGAAGGTTGGGGCTCTGGAAACACCATATATTTT
TRBJ2-5 | TRBV2 | . | . | CASSEEVKTQYF | TGTGCCAGCAGTGAAGAGGTGAAGACCCAGTACTTC
TRBJ2-1 | TRBV20-1 | TRBD2 | . | CSAAGRSGAYNEQFF | TGCAGTGCCGCCGGCCGTAGCGGGGCCTACAATGAGCAGTTCTTC
TRBJ1-1 | TRBV11-2 | . | once | CASSLRPLQGFQTKHTEAFF | TGTGCCAGCAGCTTGAGACCGTTACAGGGTTTCCAAACGAAGCACACTGAAGCTTTCTTT
TRBJ1-5 | TRBV5-1 | . | few | CASSLEGLTQPQHF | TGCGCCAGCAGCTTGGAGGGACTAACCCAGCCCCAGCATTTT
TRBJ2-3 | TRBV10-2 | TRBD1 | few | CASSEKGATDTQYF | TGCGCCAGCAGTGAGAAGGGGGCCACAGATACGCAGTATTTT
TRBJ1-4 | TRBV6-1 | TRBD1 | . | CASSSDRGEKLFF | TGTGCCAGCAGCTCCGACAGGGGTGAAAAACTGTTTTTT
TRBJ1-2 | TRBV7-6 | TRBD1 | . | CASSPETGDYGYTF | TGTGCCAGCAGCCCTGAAACAGGGGACTATGGCTACACCTTC
TRBJ2-5 | TRBV20-1 | . | few | CSAEPGGDETQYF | TGCAGTGCAGAGCCAGGGGGGGACGAGACCCAGTACTTC
TRBJ2-1 | TRBV20-1 | . | many | CSARGARINEQFF | TGCAGTGCTAGAGGGGCGCGGATTAATGAGCAGTTCTTC
TRBJ1-1 | TRBV5-1 | . | . | CASSLVGREGTEAFF | TGCGCCAGCAGCTTGGTAGGCCGCGAGGGCACTGAAGCTTTCTTT
TRBJ2-2 | TRBV9 | TRBD2 | . | CASSSGLGTGELFF | TGTGCCAGCAGCTCGGGACTAGGCACCGGGGAGCTGTTTTTT
TRBJ1-1 | TRBV4-3 | . | . | CASSHRQSNTEAFF | TGCGCCAGCAGCCACCGACAGTCGAACACTGAAGCTTTCTTT
TRBJ2-2 | TRBV25-1 | TRBD1 | . | CASSEYTGANTGELFF | TGTGCCAGCAGTGAATACACAGGGGCGAACACCGGGGAGCTGTTTTTT
TRBJ2-7 | TRBV7-2 | TRBD2 | few | CASSPGLAPYEQYF | TGTGCCAGCTCCCCGGGACTAGCGCCCTACGAGCAGTACTTC
TRBJ2-1 | TRBV18 | . | . | CASSPPSGDYNEQFF | TGTGCCAGCTCACCTCCATCTGGGGATTACAATGAGCAGTTCTTC
TRBJ1-5 | TRBV25-1 | . | . | CASSLGWQPQHF | TGTGCCAGCAGTCTGGGGTGGCAGCCCCAGCATTTT